These 28 T cell receptor beta chains originate from one sample sequenced in a study of blood T cell repertoires in COVID-19. Sequencing was performed with immunoSEQ multiplex PCR; in TCRdb, only in-frame clones are kept and a portion is missing. The sample has about 190,000 clones, roughly 89% seen once. The sample was peripheral blood. The receptors stem from a man between 35 and 55 years old with acute or convalescent COVID-19.

V usage is TRBV5-1 and J usage is TRBJ1-2, with a possible D match to TRBD1 (6 bases). Trimming stripped 0 bases from V and 9 bases from J, with 12 bases between. This CDR3 has 13 residues. The germline V gene encodes CDR1 SGHRS and CDR2 YFSETQ. The CDR3 reads CASSLAGARSYTF. Here the CDR3 DNA reads TGCGCCAGCAGCTTGGCAGGGGCGCGAAGCTACACCTTC.

The V call is TRBV2, the J call TRBJ2-2; tentative D call: TRBD1 (5 bases). This CDR3 has 13 residues. V was pared by 8 bases and J by 6 bases, with 13 bases between. CDR1 is SNHLY, CDR2 FYNNEI, per germline. The CDR3 spells CASFREVAGELFF. The CDR3 coding sequence is TGTGCCAGCTTCAGGGAAGTGGCCGGGGAGCTGTTTTTT.

The gene calls are TRBV5-6 and TRBJ2-1; D perhaps matches TRBD1 (6 bases). V lost 5 bases and J lost 0, with 15 bases in between. The CDR3 has 16 amino acids. Germline lookup yields CDR1 SGHDT and CDR2 YYEEEE. CDR3 amino acids: CASSSRDRISYNEQFF. The DNA of the CDR3 is TGTGCCAGCAGTTCGAGAGACAGGATCTCCTACAATGAGCAGTTCTTC.

The chain combines TRBV7-9 with TRBJ2-5; D is perhaps TRBD2 (5 bases). The germline V and J ends were trimmed by 7 bases and 2 bases, with 8 bases remaining between them. The germline CDR1 and CDR2 sequences are SEHNR and FQNEAQ (reference sequence). This CDR3 region has 12 residues. The CDR3 loop is CASKTNQETQYF. The CDR3 bases are TGTGCCAGCAAGACTAATCAAGAGACCCAGTACTTC.

The rearrangement joins TRBV30 to TRBJ2-7; 10 bases match TRBD1. This CDR3 region has 15 residues. CDR1 is GTSNPN and CDR2 is SVGIG in the germline V gene (reference sequence). V was clipped by 2 bases and J by 3 bases; unmatched bases: 7. The CDR3 DNA follows: TGTGCCTGGAGTTTTCCCGGGACAGGGGTCTACGAGCAGTACTTC. It translates to CAWSFPGTGVYEQYF.

The genes are TRBV6-5 and TRBJ2-3, with a possible D match to TRBD1 (6 bases). The CDR3 has 15 residues. V lost 6 bases and J 4 bases, leaving 17 bases between the germline ends. The V gene's germline CDR1 is MNHEY and CDR2 SVGAGI. CDR3 DNA: TGTGCCAGCAGAAGCCTCAACAGGGTAGCAGATACGCAGTATTTT. Protein sequence: CASRSLNRVADTQYF.

The genes are TRBV4-1 and TRBJ2-7; 7 nucleotides align to TRBD1. CDR3 length equals 17 residues. V shed 2 bases, J shed 0 bases, and the junction held 10 bases outside the gene matches. CDR1 is MGHRA, CDR2 YSYEKL, per germline. In nucleotides, the CDR3 is TGCGCCAGCAGCCAACTTAGAGTTGGGACAGCCTCCTACGAGCAGTACTTC. It specifies CASSQLRVGTASYEQYF.

In its sample, this clone was seen once. The chain is built from TRBV11-2 and TRBJ2-7; TRBD1 aligns across 9 bases. Germline V gives CDR1 SGHAT, CDR2 FQNNGV. The CDR3 sequence is 16 residues long. Unmatched junction bases numbered 11, after V lost 5 bases and J lost 3 bases. This CDR3 reads CASSGYRDREFYEQYF. CDR3 sequence (DNA): TGTGCCAGCAGCGGATACCGGGACAGGGAATTCTACGAGCAGTACTTC.

The J gene is TRBJ2-5, the V gene TRBV7-9, with TRBD2 identical over 8 bases. The CDR3 runs to 14 residues. Trimming removed 4 bases from V and 5 bases from J; junction bases left unmatched: 6. CDR1 is SEHNR, CDR2 FQNEAQ, per germline (reference sequence). The CDR3 reads CASSSAGAHETQYF. CDR3 in DNA: TGTGCCAGCAGCTCAGCGGGGGCCCACGAGACCCAGTACTTC.

The chain combines TRBV7-2 with TRBJ2-1, with D possibly TRBD1 on 5 matching bases. Deletions cut 3 bases from V and 10 bases from J, with 13 bases between. The CDR3 covers 13 residues. CDR1 is SGHTA, CDR2 FQGNSA, per germline. The CDR3 sequence: CASSFARVDEQFF. The CDR3 DNA sequence: TGTGCCAGCAGCTTCGCCAGGGTGGACGAGCAGTTCTTC.

The J gene is TRBJ2-1, the V gene TRBV28; D may be TRBD1 (6 bases). Germline V gives CDR1 MDHEN, CDR2 SYDVKM. V lost 4 bases to trimming and J lost 6 bases, with 19 bases between them. The CDR3 has 16 residues. CDR3 bases: TGTGCCAGCAGTTCTAGACAGGCGTCGATTGGCAATGAGCAGTTCTTC. It is translated as CASSSRQASIGNEQFF.

The table lists this clone with a count of one. This rearrangement joins TRBV7-9 to TRBJ2-1; perhaps TRBD2 as D (5 bases). Germline V gives CDR1 SEHNR, CDR2 FQNEAQ (reference sequence). The CDR3 has 13 residues. The ends were cut back, 3 bases at V and 8 bases at J, with 11 bases in the middle. CDR3 nucleotide sequence: TGTGCCAGCAGCTTTACAAGCGGTGATGAGCAGTTCTTC. As protein: CASSFTSGDEQFF.

This chain connects TRBV15 to TRBJ2-7; TRBD2 matches at 11 bases. The CDR3 sequence is 15 residues long. V trimming: 6 bases; J trimming: 3 bases; junction bases outside the gene matches: 7. CDR1 is LNHNV, CDR2 YYDKDF, per germline (reference sequence). As DNA, the CDR3 is TGTGCCACCAGTTCCCTAGGGACTAGCGGCTACGAGCAGTACTTC. It codes for CATSSLGTSGYEQYF.

This sequence joins TRBV7-2 and TRBJ2-5, with D maybe TRBD1 (6 bases). Trimming removed 5 bases at V and 4 bases at J, with 14 bases between. CDR3 size: 14 residues. The germline CDR1 and CDR2 sequences are SGHTA and FQGNSA. This CDR3 reads CASSTRTVRETQYF. CDR3 bases: TGTGCCAGCAGCACTCGGACAGTGAGAGAGACCCAGTACTTC.

The rearrangement uses TRBV21-1 and TRBJ1-4. TRBV21-1 is flagged as a pseudogene. The CDR3 is made up of 16 amino acids. The CDR3 region has the DNA TGTGCCAGCACCCTCCCTCCGGGGGGAAGAAATGAAAAACTGTTTTTT. This sequence encodes CASTLPPGGRNEKLFF.

The gene calls are TRBV5-4 and TRBJ2-7, with D perhaps matching TRBD2 (6 bases). Germline V gene data show CDR1 as SGHNT and CDR2 as YYREEE (reference sequence). CDR3 length equals 16 residues. Trimming took off 4 bases at V and 3 bases at J, with 20 bases between the two ends. The CDR3 region is CASSKEGSLARYEQYF. In DNA form, the CDR3 reads TGTGCCAGCAGCAAAGAGGGATCACTAGCACGCTACGAGCAGTACTTC.

The chain has TRBV27 and TRBJ1-4; weak D call: TRBD1 (5 bases). The V end was cut by 9 bases, the J end by 0 bases, with 11 bases between. The CDR3 is made up of 14 amino acids. The germline CDR1 and CDR2 sequences are MNHEY and SMNVEV (reference sequence). The CDR3 DNA is TGTGCCAGTACGACAGTCGCAACTAATGAAAAACTGTTTTTT. It specifies CASTTVATNEKLFF.

The chain links TRBV19 to TRBJ2-1; 12 positions match TRBD2. The CDR3 has 17 residues. V trimming: 6 bases; J trimming: 0 bases; junction bases outside the gene matches: 6. In germline, CDR1 is LNHDA, CDR2 SQIVND (reference sequence). DNA of the CDR3: TGTGCCAGTAGGCCGGGACTAGCGGGCCGCTCCTACAATGAGCAGTTCTTC. Protein product: CASRPGLAGRSYNEQFF.

This sequence joins TRBV6-5 and TRBJ1-4, with no clear D. V was shortened by 10 bases and J by 0 bases, with 15 bases between the two germline ends. The CDR3 runs to 15 residues. Germline V lookup: CDR1 MNHEY, CDR2 SVGAGI. CDR3 residues: CATTSRISTNEKLFF. The CDR3, as DNA: TGTGCCACCACATCTAGGATCTCAACTAATGAAAAACTGTTTTTT.

The V gene is TRBV5-4, the J gene TRBJ2-2, with TRBD1 matching over 9 bases. This CDR3 is 16 amino acids long. CDR1 and CDR2 (germline): SGHNT, YYREEE (reference sequence). Trimming at V came to 2 bases and at J to 0 bases, leaving 2 bases not matched to a gene. The CDR3 nucleotides read TGTGCCAGCAGCTTTGGACAGGGGACGAACACCGGGGAGCTGTTTTTT. This sequence encodes CASSFGQGTNTGELFF.

V gene TRBV2 combines with J gene TRBJ2-3, with TRBD1 matching over 8 bases. The J segment lost 0 bases and the V segment lost 5 bases, leaving 1 base of the junction unmatched. The length of the CDR3 is 14 residues. Per the germline V gene, CDR1 is SNHLY and CDR2 is FYNNEI. Here the CDR3 reads CASSRDRSTDTQYF. In DNA, the CDR3 is TGTGCCAGCAGTAGGGACAGGAGCACAGATACGCAGTATTTT.

This clone was seen more than once but under ten times. The chain carries TRBV6-5 and TRBJ1-2; perhaps TRBD1 as D (6 bases). The CDR3 is 13 amino acids. Germline CDR1 and CDR2: MNHEY and SVGAGI. Trimming stripped 5 bases from V and 7 bases from J, with 14 bases between. CDR3 bases: TGTGCCAGCAGTCCGGGACACGGATCTGGCTACACCTTC. Translation gives CASSPGHGSGYTF.

V usage is TRBV7-9 and J usage is TRBJ1-2; 10 positions agree with TRBD1. The germline gives CDR1 SEHNR, CDR2 FQNEAQ (reference sequence). Trimming removed 5 bases from V and 2 bases from J; junction bases left unmatched: 14. The CDR3 runs to 18 residues. The CDR3 loop is CASSQRQGATHINYGYTF. CDR3 in DNA: TGTGCCAGCAGCCAGCGACAGGGGGCCACCCATATAAACTATGGCTACACCTTC.

The rearrangement joins TRBV5-1 to TRBJ2-1; TRBD2 matches 10 bases. Per germline, CDR1 SGHRS and CDR2 YFSETQ. V shed 4 bases and J 1 base; nucleotides not matched to a gene: 8. The CDR3 contains 17 residues. DNA of the CDR3: TGCGCCAGCAGCCGAAGCGGGGGGGCCATGTCCTACAATGAGCAGTTCTTC. Its translation: CASSRSGGAMSYNEQFF.

CDR3 coding DNA: TGTGCCACCAGCAGAGATCGGGGAACCTACGAGCAGTACTTC. It codes for CATSRDRGTYEQYF. The chain couples TRBV15 to TRBJ2-7; TRBD2 might be the D (5 bases). Germline V gene data show CDR1 as LNHNV and CDR2 as YYDKDF (reference sequence). The V end was cut by 0 bases, the J end by 2 bases, with 8 bases between. This CDR3 comprises 14 residues. Full variable domain (outside the CDR3, taken from reference TRBV15 and TRBJ2-7): DAMVIQNPRYQVTQFGKPVTLSCSQTLNHNVMYWYQQKSSQAPKLLFHYYDKDFNNEADTPDNFQSRRPNTSFCFLDIRSPGLGDTAMYLCATSRDRGTYEQYFGPGTRLTVT.

The CDR3 protein is CASSLVGELNTGELFF. The CDR3 DNA is TGTGCCAGCAGCTTAGTCGGGGAGTTGAACACCGGGGAGCTGTTTTTT. The chain couples TRBV5-5 to TRBJ2-2; maybe TRBD2 (5 bases). The germline V gene has CDR1 SGHKS and CDR2 YYEKEE (reference sequence). Trimming cost V 2 bases and J 1 base, with 12 bases left between them. The CDR3 sequence is 16 residues long. The complete variable domain, with remaining parts taken from reference TRBV5-5 and TRBJ2-2, reads DAGVTQSPTHLIKTRGQQVTLRCSPISGHKSVSWYQQVLGQGPQFIFQYYEKEERGRGNFPDRFSARQFPNYSSELNVNALLLGDSALYLCASSLVGELNTGELFFGEGSRLTVL.

In DNA form, the CDR3 reads TGTGCCAGCAGCCCATGGGACAGGGCCACCGGGGAGCTGTTTTTT. This sequence encodes CASSPWDRATGELFF. The chain uses TRBV6-2 or TRBV6-3 and TRBJ2-2, with 9 bases aligning to TRBD1. Germline V gene data show CDR1 as MNHEY and CDR2 as SVGEGT. CDR3 size: 15 residues. Trimming at V came to 6 bases and at J to 4 bases, leaving 6 bases not matched to a gene.

This clone was found a few times. V usage is TRBV6-5 and J usage is TRBJ1-1, with D unresolved. CDR1 MNHEY and CDR2 SVGAGI come from the germline V gene. V was clipped by 2 bases and J by 1 base, with 8 bases between them. The CDR3 totals 14 residues. The CDR3 DNA reads as TGTGCCAGCAGTTACGCGGCAGAGAACACTGAAGCTTTCTTT. It yields the protein CASSYAAENTEAFF.